The 19 T cell receptor beta chains presented below share a single source sample, sequenced in a study of blood T cell repertoires in COVID-19. TCRdb keeps only in-frame clones here, not all; method: immunoSEQ multiplex PCR. The sample gives fewer than 350,000 clones, 88% of which show up once; 2% to 2.5% is in the top ten. The specimen was PBMCs or T cells enriched from blood (not recorded which). Receptors originate from a woman aged 55 to 70 in a cohort exposed to, infected with or recovered from COVID-19 (not recorded which).

V gene TRBV3-1 (or the pseudogene TRBV3-2) combines with J gene TRBJ2-1; TRBD2 matches 11 bases. Germline V gene lookup returns CDR1 LGHDT and CDR2 YNNKEL (reference sequence). V was pared by 4 bases and J by 7 bases, with 15 bases of the junction left unmatched. The CDR3 has 18 amino acids. The CDR3 is CASSRYRLAGRSVNEQFF. In DNA, the CDR3 is TGTGCCAGCAGCCGCTACCGACTAGCGGGAAGGTCGGTGAATGAGCAGTTCTTC.

V is TRBV15 and J is TRBJ2-7; TRBD2 matches at 10 bases. The CDR3 runs 18 residues. J lost 2 bases, V lost 0 bases, and 10 bases had no gene match. Germline V CDR1 and CDR2: LNHNV, YYDKDF (reference sequence). This chain's CDR3 is CATSRDLGIAGGTYEQYF. In DNA form, the CDR3 reads TGTGCCACCAGCAGAGATCTGGGAATAGCGGGAGGCACCTACGAGCAGTACTTC. Full variable domain (missing parts from reference TRBV15 and TRBJ2-7): DAMVIQNPRYQVTQFGKPVTLSCSQTLNHNVMYWYQQKSSQAPKLLFHYYDKDFNNEADTPDNFQSRRPNTSFCFLDIRSPGLGDTAMYLCATSRDLGIAGGTYEQYFGPGTRLTVT.

The V call is TRBV2, the J call TRBJ2-1; 10 bases match TRBD1. The germline V gene encodes CDR1 SNHLY and CDR2 FYNNEI. CDR3 length: 15 residues. The trim removed 4 bases at V and 5 bases at J, leaving 5 bases unmatched. The CDR3 region is CASSAGQGVNNEQFF. As DNA, the CDR3 is TGTGCCAGCAGTGCCGGACAGGGGGTAAACAATGAGCAGTTCTTC.

About this clone itself: A junction end diverges from the germline sequence, so it may reflect a read error. This chain uses TRBV7-9 with TRBJ2-7; 10 nucleotides line up with TRBD2. The CDR3 is made up of 14 amino acids. Germline V CDR1 and CDR2: SEHNR, FQNEAQ (reference sequence). CDR3 amino acids: CASSLAGVIDEQYF. The CDR3 DNA sequence: TGTGCCAGCAGCCTAGCGGGAGTAATAGACGAGCAGTACTTC.

The J gene is TRBJ1-4, the V gene TRBV28, with D maybe TRBD1 (6 bases). Trimming removed 6 bases from V and 7 bases from J, with 12 bases in between. CDR1 is MDHEN and CDR2 is SYDVKM in the germline V gene. The CDR3 consists of 13 residues. CDR3 in amino acids: CASRRTVPEKLFF. CDR3 coding DNA: TGTGCCAGCAGGCGGACAGTACCTGAAAAACTGTTTTTT.

This chain joins TRBV5-4 and TRBJ1-1, with 9 bases that match TRBD1. This CDR3 has 14 residues. The V and J ends lost 7 bases and 9 bases, in that order; junction bases with no gene match: 13. Germline V gene data show CDR1 as SGHNT and CDR2 as YYREEE (reference sequence). The CDR3 loop is CASSTGGGRFQAFF. The DNA of the CDR3 is TGTGCCAGCTCAACAGGGGGCGGACGATTTCAAGCTTTCTTT.

The chain links TRBV7-9 to TRBJ1-1; D is ambiguous. The CDR3 covers 14 residues. Looked up from germline, CDR1 is SEHNR and CDR2 is FQNEAQ (reference sequence). Deletions cut 3 bases from V and 0 bases from J, with 8 bases between. The CDR3 DNA follows: TGTGCCAGCAGCTTCGCACAAGTGAACACTGAAGCTTTCTTT. It translates to CASSFAQVNTEAFF.

The chain is built from TRBV11-2 and TRBJ2-7; D is possibly TRBD1 (5 bases). V gave up 3 bases and J gave up 5 bases, with 14 bases separating them. The CDR3 length is 14 residues. Germline V lookup: CDR1 SGHAT, CDR2 FQNNGV. CDR3 sequence reads: CASSFGHKGNEQYF. In DNA form, the CDR3 reads TGTGCCAGCAGCTTCGGACATAAAGGGAACGAGCAGTACTTC.

Only a few counts were recorded for this clone. The chain couples TRBV7-8 to TRBJ1-2; D is uncertain. The germline gives CDR1 SGHVS, CDR2 FQNEAQ. V shed 5 bases and J shed 1 base, with 8 bases lying between them. The CDR3 sequence is 13 residues long. CDR3 loop: CASSDTVNYGYTF. The CDR3 DNA follows: TGTGCCAGCAGCGACACAGTTAACTATGGCTACACCTTC.

The V and J genes are TRBV5-1 and TRBJ2-3, with 12 bases identical to TRBD1. This CDR3 is built from 16 residues. V lost 4 bases, J lost 4 bases, and 7 bases stayed unmatched. The germline V gene encodes CDR1 SGHRS and CDR2 YFSETQ. The CDR3 sequence is CASSPRDRGLADTQYF. The CDR3 DNA reads TGCGCCAGCAGCCCCCGGGACAGGGGGCTCGCAGATACGCAGTATTTT.

J is TRBJ1-5 and V is TRBV20-1; D may be TRBD1 (5 bases). In germline, CDR1 is DFQATT, CDR2 SNEGSKA (reference sequence). Trimming removed 3 bases at V and 7 bases at J, with 10 bases between. The CDR3 has 12 amino acids. The CDR3 bases are TGCAGTGCTAGTCCAGGGAGGCAGCCCCAGCATTTT. As protein: CSASPGRQPQHF.

The rearrangement links TRBV7-8 to TRBJ2-1, with 7 bases identical to TRBD2. Germline V gives CDR1 SGHVS, CDR2 FQNEAQ. V dropped 2 bases and J dropped 5; count of bases not matched to a gene: 6. CDR3 length: 15 residues. This CDR3 reads CASSLNGRSHNEQFF. In DNA form, the CDR3 reads TGTGCCAGCAGCTTAAACGGGAGGTCTCACAATGAGCAGTTCTTC.

V usage is TRBV5-1 and J usage is TRBJ2-2; 10 bases agree with TRBD1. J gave up 7 bases and V 2 bases, and 5 bases lay outside the gene matches. The CDR3 runs 15 residues. Looked up from germline, CDR1 is SGHRS and CDR2 is YFSETQ. The CDR3 loop reads CASSFDRGLGGELFF. The CDR3, as DNA: TGCGCCAGCAGCTTCGACAGGGGGCTAGGCGGGGAGCTGTTTTTT.

V and J are TRBV6-2 or TRBV6-3 and TRBJ1-2; the match to TRBD1 covers 9 bases. V gave up 0 bases and J gave up 7 bases; unmatched junction bases: 6. The CDR3 runs to 15 residues. Germline assignment: CDR1 MNHEY and CDR2 SVGEGT. As DNA, the CDR3 is TGTGCCAGCAGTTACTCGGGACAGGGCTTTGGTGGCTACACCTTC. It codes for CASSYSGQGFGGYTF.

The chain couples TRBV6-5 to TRBJ2-7; 7 bases align to TRBD1. Per the germline V gene, CDR1 is MNHEY and CDR2 is SVGAGI. The CDR3 has 13 amino acids. V lost 6 bases to trimming and J lost 2 bases; unmatched junction nucleotides: 4. CDR3 DNA sequence: TGTGCCAGCAGGGGGACAGACCCCTACGAGCAGTACTTC. Translated: CASRGTDPYEQYF.

The CDR3 loop is CASSLALTDGYTF. In DNA, the CDR3 is TGCGCCAGCAGCTTGGCGCTAACAGATGGCTACACCTTC. This chain connects TRBV5-1 to TRBJ1-2; D gene unclear. CDR3 size: 13 residues. The germline V and J ends were trimmed by 0 bases and 6 bases, with 9 bases remaining between them. The V gene's germline CDR1 is SGHRS and CDR2 YFSETQ.

CDR3 in amino acids: CASSIGESNYGYTF. The CDR3 DNA sequence: TGTGCCAGCAGTATAGGGGAATCTAACTATGGCTACACCTTC. This chain joins TRBV28 and TRBJ1-2; the D gene is possibly TRBD1 (5 bases). Germline CDR1 is MDHEN and CDR2 is SYDVKM. CDR3 length: 14 residues. Trimming took 5 bases from V and 0 from J, leaving 10 bases between them.

The chain employs TRBV7-2 and TRBJ1-2, with 8 bases fitting TRBD1. Trimming removed 3 bases from V and 13 bases from J; junction bases left unmatched: 4. Germline V gene sequence: CDR1 SGHTA, CDR2 FQGNSA. This CDR3 comprises 11 residues. CDR3 protein: CASSFRTGSTF. CDR3 in DNA: TGTGCCAGCAGCTTTAGGACAGGGTCCACCTTC.

The chain uses TRBV25-1 and TRBJ2-2; TRBD1 aligns across 9 bases. V gave up 8 bases and J gave up 3 bases; unmatched junction bases: 4. The length of the CDR3 is 14 residues. Per germline, CDR1 MGHDK and CDR2 SYGVNS. For the CDR3, the DNA is TGTGCCAGCGGGGACAGGGTGCACACCGGGGAGCTGTTTTTT. It is translated as CASGDRVHTGELFF.